The sequence of this T cell receptor (beta chain) was determined in a study of T cells in tumors after PD-1 blockade. Turning to the study itself: Excluded were patients with checkpoint blockade, immunosuppressants, or radiotherapy or other anti-cancer therapy within 4 weeks. Peripheral blood samples averaged approximately 35,000 unique clonotypes and about 110,000 templates. Findings of the study overall: Some novel exhausted tumor clones appeared in pre-treatment blood, suggesting peripheral recruitment.

Template: tumor biopsy or peripheral blood genomic DNA, roughly 550-6,500 ng per sample. Here immunoSEQ multiplex PCR was the method, and the copy in TCRdb shows in-frame clones only, minus some. This table holds about 25,000 clones, about 82% found once. Trimming left V 2 bases short and J 1 base short, with 22 bases between. Per the germline V gene, CDR1 is MNHEY and CDR2 is SVGEGT. The CDR3 is 19 amino acids. A note on this clone: Its antigen is as yet unknown.

The chain couples TRBV6-2 or TRBV6-3 to TRBJ2-3; maybe TRBD2 (5 bases). Sample: PBMCs, taken after anti-PD-1 treatment. The sequence was collected from a human donor with basal cell carcinoma. The chain's CDR3 is CASSYAIPFTAEGTDTQYF. CDR3 DNA: TGTGCCAGCAGTTACGCCATACCCTTTACCGCGGAGGGCACAGATACGCAGTATTTT.